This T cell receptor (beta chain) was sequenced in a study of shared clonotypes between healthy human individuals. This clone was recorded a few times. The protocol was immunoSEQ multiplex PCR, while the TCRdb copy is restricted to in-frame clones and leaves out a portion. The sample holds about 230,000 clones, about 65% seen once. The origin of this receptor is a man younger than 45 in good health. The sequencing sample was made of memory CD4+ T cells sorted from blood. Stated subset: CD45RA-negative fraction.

The chain's CDR3 is CASSGSPSTAEQFF. The CDR3, as DNA: TGTGCCAGCAGCGGGTCCCCCTCTACCGCTGAGCAGTTCTTC. The chain couples TRBV27 to TRBJ2-1; D uncertain. V lost 6 bases and J 9 bases, leaving 18 bases between the germline ends. Germline V gives CDR1 MNHEY, CDR2 SMNVEV (reference sequence). The CDR3 spans 14 residues.